This paragraph covers one T cell receptor (beta chain) sequence. Its antigen is unknown. The data derive from a study of vaccination and CD4 T cells after COVID-19. Turning to the study itself: In culture, cells were exposed to overlapping spike peptides from SARS-CoV-2, HCoV-NL63, HCoV-OC43 and HCoV-229E.

This CDR3 region has 16 residues. CDR1 and CDR2 (germline): DFQATT, SNEGSKA (reference sequence). The V end was cut by 3 bases, the J end by 4 bases, with 20 bases between. Findings and caveats of the study: Convalescent patients displayed a median about 86% of reactive clones emerging only post-vaccination.

Oncomine TCR Beta short-read sequencing was applied to DNA from cultured CD4+ T cells. The source of extracted genomic DNA was cultured CD4+ T cells. TCRdb ran MiXCR on the PCR reads and lists one entry per CDR3 protein. The repertoire includes about 25,000 distinct CDR3 sequences, less than 40% of them detected once, and less than 4% sits in the top ten. The sample's time point: late sampling 161 to 241 days after vaccination in three convalescent patients. Treatment given: approximately 11-day PBMC culture with coronavirus spike peptide pools or control peptides (ViraFEST assay). For ViraFEST, peptide pools expanded antigen-specific T cells, after which the TCRs were sequenced.

This chain connects TRBV20-1 to TRBJ2-3, with D possibly being TRBD2 (8 bases). The sequence derives from a human donor who had recovered from COVID-19. The sequences come from CD4+ T cells from blood, cultured in vitro, collected about 7 months after SARS-CoV-2 vaccination. The CDR3: CSASSQGVAGPDTQYF. The CDR3 DNA is TGCAGTGCTAGCTCGCAGGGGGTAGCGGGACCAGATACGCAGTATTTT.